This T cell receptor (beta chain) was profiled in a study of spatial heterogeneity in lung cancer. The time point denotes: blood at routine non-recurrence follow-up after resection. Tumor, nontumor lung or frozen PBMC supplied whole RNA that was sequenced unsorted. TCRdb re-called the 5' RACE reads through MiXCR, storing one row per CDR3 protein. The sample has more than 15,000 distinct CDR3 sequences, roughly 6% seen once. This clonotype was seen at least ten times. The clonotype was recovered from a male donor with early-stage non-small cell lung cancer. The source was PBMCs, collected at follow-up.

The CDR3 is CASSPGQGFRGTDTQYF. The DNA of the CDR3 is TGTGCCAGCAGTCCCGGACAGGGGTTTCGTGGCACAGATACGCAGTATTTT. The chain has TRBV27 and TRBJ2-3; 9 bases line up with TRBD1. CDR1 is MNHEY, CDR2 SMNVEV, per germline (reference sequence). Trimming removed 5 bases from V and 1 base from J; junction bases left unmatched: 10. CDR3 length equals 17 residues.